Presented here are 9 T cell receptor beta chains from one specimen sequenced in a study of human T cells and chemical hapten exposure. One entry per CDR3 protein results from TCRdb running MiXCR on the RACE reads. The top ten hold approximately 1.3% of the sample, which has roughly 150,000 distinct CDR3 sequences, approximately 12% seen once. The time point is: patch test 2, 6 weeks after DPC sensitization. The treatment was: therapeutic diphenylcyclopropenone sensitization with weekly scalp DPC. Specimen: whole blood, collected in connection with sensitization to the hapten diphenylcyclopropenone (DPC). The receptors originated from a woman aged 50 to 60 with alopecia areata. Some clones in this sample may be carry-over from other donors' samples.

With regard to this clonotype: Since a much larger clone is just one base distant, this may be a read error. The rearrangement joins TRBV6-2 or TRBV6-3 to TRBJ2-1, with 10 nucleotides matching TRBD2. CDR1 is MNHEY, CDR2 SVGEGT, per germline. The CDR3 is 13 amino acids. In DNA, the CDR3 is TGTGCCAGCAGGGGACTAGCGTACAATGTGCAGTTCTTC. As protein: CASRGLAYNVQFF.

This clonotype was seen a few times. This chain links TRBV29-1 with TRBJ1-1; 11 positions match TRBD1. CDR1 SQVTM and CDR2 ANQGSEA come from the germline V gene. V was clipped by 6 bases and J by 5 bases; unmatched bases: 5. This CDR3 region has 13 residues. CDR3 residues: CSVTGTGGTEAFF. In DNA form, the CDR3 reads TGCAGCGTCACCGGGACAGGGGGTACTGAAGCTTTCTTT.

This clonotype has a handful of counts. V gene TRBV6-2 or TRBV6-3 combines with J gene TRBJ2-7, with TRBD2 as a possible D gene (5 bases). Looked up from germline, CDR1 is MNHEY and CDR2 is SVGEGT. Trimming pared 3 bases from V and 5 bases from J, leaving 8 bases between. This CDR3 is built from 12 residues. The CDR3 region is CASSYSSNEQYF. CDR3 nucleotide sequence: TGTGCCAGCAGTTATTCTAGCAACGAGCAGTACTTC.

This sequence joins TRBV20-1 and TRBJ2-3; 9 bases fit TRBD2. Germline CDR1 is DFQATT and CDR2 is SNEGSKA (reference sequence). The CDR3 runs to 13 residues. Trimming cost V 5 bases and J 3 bases; bases outside gene matches: 3. The CDR3 loop is CSAGAGGTDTQYF. The CDR3 DNA follows: TGCAGTGCTGGAGCGGGAGGAACAGATACGCAGTATTTT.

The rearrangement uses TRBV29-1 and TRBJ2-7, with D perhaps given as TRBD1 or TRBD2 (5 bases each). This CDR3 spans 14 amino acids. Germline V gene lookup returns CDR1 SQVTM and CDR2 ANQGSEA. Trimming left V 3 bases short and J 3 bases short, with 15 bases between. The CDR3 loop is CSVDPGSGGYEQYF. CDR3 DNA sequence: TGCAGCGTTGATCCAGGGTCTGGGGGCTACGAGCAGTACTTC.

This clonotype was seen only a few times. This chain uses TRBV11-3 with TRBJ2-7; 8 nucleotides match TRBD1. The CDR3 covers 15 residues. Germline CDR1 is SGHNT and CDR2 is YENEEA. Trimming cost V 3 bases and J 1 base; bases outside gene matches: 5. The CDR3 bases are TGTGCCAGCAGCTTGGGGAGGACAGGGTCCTACGAGCAGTACTTC. Its translation: CASSLGRTGSYEQYF.

The chain combines TRBV14 with TRBJ2-3; no definite D call. V lost 0 bases to trimming and J lost 1 base, with 8 bases between them. CDR1 and CDR2 (germline): SGHDN, FVKESK. CDR3 length equals 15 residues. The CDR3 spells CASSQDLPRTDTQYF. The CDR3 region has the DNA TGTGCCAGCAGCCAAGATTTACCCCGCACAGATACGCAGTATTTT.

J is TRBJ2-2 and V is TRBV12-5, with D uncertain. The germline V and J ends were trimmed by 1 base and 4 bases, with 4 bases remaining between them. The CDR3 consists of 13 residues. CDR1 is LGHNT and CDR2 is FRNRAP in the germline V gene. CDR3 protein: CASGLGLTGELFF. DNA of the CDR3: TGTGCTAGTGGTTTGGGACTCACCGGGGAGCTGTTTTTT. Supplemented by reference TRBV12-5 and TRBJ2-2, the full variable domain reads DARVTQTPRHKVTEMGQEVTMRCQPILGHNTVFWYRQTMMQGLELLAYFRNRAPLDDSGMPKDRFSAEMPDATLATLKIQPSEPRDSAVYFCASGLGLTGELFFGEGSRLTVL.

CDR3 sequence reads: CASSLTGTQYF. CDR3 nucleotides: TGTGCCAGCAGTTTAACCGGGACCCAGTACTTC. The V call is TRBV12-3 or TRBV12-4, the J call TRBJ2-5; the D is unclear. Trimming pared 2 bases from V and 7 bases from J, leaving 5 bases between. CDR3 size: 11 residues.